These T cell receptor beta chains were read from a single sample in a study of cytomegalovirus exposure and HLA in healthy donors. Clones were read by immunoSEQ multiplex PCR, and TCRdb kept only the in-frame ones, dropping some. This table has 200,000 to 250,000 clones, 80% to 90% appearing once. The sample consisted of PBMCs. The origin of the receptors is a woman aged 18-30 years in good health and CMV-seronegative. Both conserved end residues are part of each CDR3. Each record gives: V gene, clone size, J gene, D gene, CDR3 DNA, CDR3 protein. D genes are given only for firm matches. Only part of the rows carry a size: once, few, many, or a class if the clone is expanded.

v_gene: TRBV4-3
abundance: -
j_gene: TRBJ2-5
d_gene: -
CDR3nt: TGCGCCAGCAGTCAAGGGAGTGCAGGGTTAAAGACCCAGTACTTC
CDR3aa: CASSQGSAGLKTQYF

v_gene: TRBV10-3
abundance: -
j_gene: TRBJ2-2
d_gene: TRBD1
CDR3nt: TGTGCCATCAGTGATACAGGGGGGACCGGGGAGCTGTTTTTT
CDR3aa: CAISDTGGTGELFF

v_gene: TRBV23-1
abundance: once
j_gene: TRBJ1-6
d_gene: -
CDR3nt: TGCGCCAGCAGCGGGGGGCGTAATTCACCCCTCCACTTT
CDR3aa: CASSGGRNSPLHF

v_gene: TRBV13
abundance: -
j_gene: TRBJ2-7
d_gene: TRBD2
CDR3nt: TGTGCCAGCAGCCGGACTAGCGGGAAATTCTACGAGCAGTACTTC
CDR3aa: CASSRTSGKFYEQYF

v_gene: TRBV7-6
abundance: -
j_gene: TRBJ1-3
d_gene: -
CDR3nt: TGTGCCAGCAGCTCCTCCGGTGAGGGTCGGGGAAACACCATATATTTT
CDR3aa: CASSSSGEGRGNTIYF

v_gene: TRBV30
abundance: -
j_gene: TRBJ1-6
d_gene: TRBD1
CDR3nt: TGTGCCTGGAGTCGGGACAGGGCGATTTTGCCCCTCCACTTT
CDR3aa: CAWSRDRAILPLHF

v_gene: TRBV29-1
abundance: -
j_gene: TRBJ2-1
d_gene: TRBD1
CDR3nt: TGCAGCGTTGTAGAATCGCGGACAGGGGCTTACAATGAGCAGTTCTTC
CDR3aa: CSVVESRTGAYNEQFF

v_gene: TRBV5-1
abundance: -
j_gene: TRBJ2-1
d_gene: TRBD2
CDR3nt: TGCGCCAGCAGCTTGGGTAGCGGGGGTAATGAGCAGTTCTTC
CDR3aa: CASSLGSGGNEQFF

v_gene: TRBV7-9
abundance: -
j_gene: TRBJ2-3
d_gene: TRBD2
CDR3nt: TGTGCCAGCAGCTTAGTCCCGGGACTAGTTCTTTTT
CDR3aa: CASSLVPGLVLF

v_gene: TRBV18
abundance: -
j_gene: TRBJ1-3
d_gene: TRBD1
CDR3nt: TGTGCCAGCTCACCCGAGACAGGGGGCGCCGGAAACACCATATATTTT
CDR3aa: CASSPETGGAGNTIYF